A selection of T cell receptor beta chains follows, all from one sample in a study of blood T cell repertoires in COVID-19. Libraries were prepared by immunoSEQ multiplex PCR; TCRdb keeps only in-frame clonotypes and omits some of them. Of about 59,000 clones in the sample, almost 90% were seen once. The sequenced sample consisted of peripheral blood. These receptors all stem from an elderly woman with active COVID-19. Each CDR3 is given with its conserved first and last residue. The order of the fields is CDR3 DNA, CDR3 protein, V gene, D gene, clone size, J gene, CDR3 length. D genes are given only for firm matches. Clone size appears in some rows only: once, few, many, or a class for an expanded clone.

cdr3_nt: TGTGCCAGCAGCGGATGGACAGGGGGTAACTATGGCTACACCTTC; cdr3_aa: CASSGWTGGNYGYTF; v_call: TRBV11-1; d_call: TRBD1; clone_size: -; j_call: TRBJ1-2; cdr3_length: 15
cdr3_nt: TGTGCCAGCAGTGAGGGTAAGCCGCCCAGCGGGGGGGCCTACGAGCAGTACTTC; cdr3_aa: CASSEGKPPSGGAYEQYF; v_call: TRBV6-1; d_call: TRBD2; clone_size: -; j_call: TRBJ2-7; cdr3_length: 18
cdr3_nt: TGTGCCAGCAGCGAATGGGGGGGTAGCAATCAGCCCCAGCATTTT; cdr3_aa: CASSEWGGSNQPQHF; v_call: TRBV7-9; d_call: -; clone_size: -; j_call: TRBJ1-5; cdr3_length: 15
cdr3_nt: TGTGCCAGCAGCTTAGGAGTAGCGGGAACAGATACGCAGTATTTT; cdr3_aa: CASSLGVAGTDTQYF; v_call: TRBV7-3; d_call: TRBD2; clone_size: -; j_call: TRBJ2-3; cdr3_length: 15
cdr3_nt: TGTGCCAGCAGACCTAAAAAGGGAGATAGCAATCAGCCCCAGCATTTT; cdr3_aa: CASRPKKGDSNQPQHF; v_call: TRBV6-2/TRBV6-3; d_call: -; clone_size: -; j_call: TRBJ1-5; cdr3_length: 16
cdr3_nt: TGTGCCAGCAGCGGACAGACAGGGATCGAAAACACTGAAGCTTTCTTT; cdr3_aa: CASSGQTGIENTEAFF; v_call: TRBV7-8; d_call: TRBD1; clone_size: once; j_call: TRBJ1-1; cdr3_length: 16
cdr3_nt: TGTGCCAGCAGTGAAGGGACTAGCGGCTACAATGAGCAGTTCTTC; cdr3_aa: CASSEGTSGYNEQFF; v_call: TRBV6-1; d_call: TRBD2; clone_size: -; j_call: TRBJ2-1; cdr3_length: 15
cdr3_nt: TGTGCCAGCACTCGGGAACTGAACACTGAAGCTTTCTTT; cdr3_aa: CASTRELNTEAFF; v_call: TRBV11-2; d_call: -; clone_size: -; j_call: TRBJ1-1; cdr3_length: 13
cdr3_nt: TGTGCCAGCAGCCCCGGGGACCAAGAGACCCAGTACTTC; cdr3_aa: CASSPGDQETQYF; v_call: TRBV28; d_call: -; clone_size: -; j_call: TRBJ2-5; cdr3_length: 13
cdr3_nt: TGTGCCATCAGGACCCCGGGGTCAGGGGGTTTCTTCTATGGCTACACCTTC; cdr3_aa: CAIRTPGSGGFFYGYTF; v_call: TRBV10-3; d_call: TRBD1; clone_size: -; j_call: TRBJ1-2; cdr3_length: 17
cdr3_nt: TGTGCCAGCAGCTCCCCGACAGACATGAACACTGAAGCTTTCTTT; cdr3_aa: CASSSPTDMNTEAFF; v_call: TRBV5-6; d_call: -; clone_size: once; j_call: TRBJ1-1; cdr3_length: 15
cdr3_nt: TGTGCCAGCAGAACCACGGGAGAGGGGGCCAGTGAAAAACTGTTTTTT; cdr3_aa: CASRTTGEGASEKLFF; v_call: TRBV6-6; d_call: TRBD1; clone_size: -; j_call: TRBJ1-4; cdr3_length: 16
cdr3_nt: TGTGCCAGCCACCCGGCGGTCAGGACACTAGCGGGGGTCTACAATGAGCAGTTCTTC; cdr3_aa: CASHPAVRTLAGVYNEQFF; v_call: TRBV18; d_call: TRBD2; clone_size: -; j_call: TRBJ2-1; cdr3_length: 19
cdr3_nt: TGTGCCAGCAGCCAACGCACAGGGGGCGTAAAACTGTTTTTT; cdr3_aa: CASSQRTGGVKLFF; v_call: TRBV7-2; d_call: TRBD1; clone_size: -; j_call: TRBJ1-4; cdr3_length: 14
cdr3_nt: TGTGCCAGCAGCAAGACAGGGTTGAACACTGAAGCTTTCTTT; cdr3_aa: CASSKTGLNTEAFF; v_call: TRBV5-4; d_call: TRBD1; clone_size: -; j_call: TRBJ1-1; cdr3_length: 14
cdr3_nt: TGTGCCAGTAGTCCCGACCAGGCAGGGTGGTACGAGCAGTACTTC; cdr3_aa: CASSPDQAGWYEQYF; v_call: TRBV19; d_call: -; clone_size: -; j_call: TRBJ2-7; cdr3_length: 15
cdr3_nt: TGTGCCAGCGAGGCTAGCGGGGGCCGAGGGACCGGGGAGCTGTTTTTT; cdr3_aa: CASEASGGRGTGELFF; v_call: TRBV6-6; d_call: TRBD2; clone_size: -; j_call: TRBJ2-2; cdr3_length: 16
cdr3_nt: TGTGCCAGCTTGAGGGGGGGCCAGGGGGAGCAGTTCTTC; cdr3_aa: CASLRGGQGEQFF; v_call: TRBV11-2; d_call: -; clone_size: -; j_call: TRBJ2-1; cdr3_length: 13
cdr3_nt: TGTGCCAGCAGCCAAAAAACTAGCGGGGGAGTCACCGGGGAGCTGTTTTTT; cdr3_aa: CASSQKTSGGVTGELFF; v_call: TRBV5-4; d_call: TRBD2; clone_size: -; j_call: TRBJ2-2; cdr3_length: 17
cdr3_nt: TGTGCCAGCACTAGGCAGGGCCCTAATGAAAAACTGTTTTTT; cdr3_aa: CASTRQGPNEKLFF; v_call: TRBV2; d_call: -; clone_size: -; j_call: TRBJ1-4; cdr3_length: 14
cdr3_nt: TGTGCCAGCAGCTCGCCGGGAGGACCTGAGACCGGGGAGCTGTTTTTT; cdr3_aa: CASSSPGGPETGELFF; v_call: TRBV7-9; d_call: TRBD2; clone_size: -; j_call: TRBJ2-2; cdr3_length: 16
cdr3_nt: TGTGCCAGCAGTGCCCAGGGAAACTATGGCTACACCTTC; cdr3_aa: CASSAQGNYGYTF; v_call: TRBV6-4; d_call: -; clone_size: -; j_call: TRBJ1-2; cdr3_length: 13
cdr3_nt: TGTGCCAGCCTAGGGAGGAGGGATCCCCCCGGGGAGCTGTTTTTT; cdr3_aa: CASLGRRDPPGELFF; v_call: TRBV6-5; d_call: -; clone_size: -; j_call: TRBJ2-2; cdr3_length: 15
cdr3_nt: TGTGCCAGCAGCCATACAGGATCGGCCCTCTATGGCTACACCTTC; cdr3_aa: CASSHTGSALYGYTF; v_call: TRBV3-1/TRBV3-2; d_call: -; clone_size: -; j_call: TRBJ1-2; cdr3_length: 15
cdr3_nt: TGTGCCAGCAGCTTAGCGCGACAATCCACCAACTACACCTTC; cdr3_aa: CASSLARQSTNYTF; v_call: TRBV7-2; d_call: -; clone_size: few; j_call: TRBJ1-2; cdr3_length: 14
cdr3_nt: TGTGCCAGCAGCGCCCGCGGACAGAGCACAGATACGCAGTATTTT; cdr3_aa: CASSARGQSTDTQYF; v_call: TRBV7-9; d_call: -; clone_size: -; j_call: TRBJ2-3; cdr3_length: 15
cdr3_nt: TGTGCCAGCACTAAACAGGGGTTTAACTATGGCTACACCTTC; cdr3_aa: CASTKQGFNYGYTF; v_call: TRBV28; d_call: TRBD1; clone_size: -; j_call: TRBJ1-2; cdr3_length: 14